Shown below are 19 T cell receptor beta chains from a single sample sequenced in a study of T cell responses to AZD1222 COVID-19 vaccine. The repertoire was sequenced with immunoSEQ multiplex PCR; TCRdb's copy has only in-frame clones and lacks some. This sample has 150,000 to 200,000 clones, with around 90% found just once. The specimen was peripheral blood, collected 28 days after the second AZD1222 dose. The receptors were sampled from an adult who received the AZD1222 COVID-19 vaccine.

This sequence joins TRBV9 and TRBJ1-2; the D gene is possibly TRBD1 (6 bases). Trimming pared 0 bases from V and 1 base from J, leaving 10 bases between. This CDR3 contains 15 residues. CDR1 SGDLS and CDR2 YYNGEE come from the germline V gene. The CDR3 loop is CASSVAGALNYGYTF. The CDR3 DNA follows: TGTGCCAGCAGCGTAGCGGGGGCCCTTAACTATGGCTACACCTTC.

There are a few counts of this clone. V and J are TRBV27 and TRBJ1-4; D gene ambiguous. This CDR3 spans 14 amino acids. Germline CDR1 MNHEY, CDR2 SMNVEV (reference sequence). V was shortened by 6 bases and J by 7 bases, with 15 bases between the two germline ends. The CDR3 region is CASSPVAPSEKLFF. The CDR3 coding sequence is TGTGCCAGCAGCCCCGTTGCCCCTAGTGAAAAACTGTTTTTT.

The genes are TRBV5-1 and TRBJ2-5; D is ambiguous. This CDR3 comprises 13 residues. Trimming removed 0 bases from V and 5 bases from J, with 8 bases in between. Germline CDR1 is SGHRS and CDR2 is YFSETQ. The DNA for the CDR3 is TGCGCCAGCAGCTTGGATTCGTGGGAGACCCAGTACTTC. The encoded protein is CASSLDSWETQYF.

The V and J genes are TRBV6-5 and TRBJ2-7; 9 nucleotides match TRBD1. Trimming took 4 bases from V and 2 from J; bases not matched to a gene: 3. The CDR3 extends over 14 amino acids. The germline gives CDR1 MNHEY, CDR2 SVGAGI. CDR3 sequence reads: CASSFGTGTYEQYF. The CDR3 nucleotides read TGTGCCAGCAGTTTCGGGACAGGGACCTACGAGCAGTACTTC.

The gene calls are TRBV6-5 and TRBJ2-7; 10 bases line up with TRBD1. The CDR3 runs 15 residues. Germline V lookup: CDR1 MNHEY, CDR2 SVGAGI. The J segment lost 4 bases and the V segment lost 2 bases, leaving 5 bases of the junction unmatched. CDR3 sequence: CASSYRGQGLYEQYF. The CDR3 bases are TGTGCCAGCAGTTACCGGGGACAGGGGCTTTACGAGCAGTACTTC.

This clone appeared a few times. This chain links TRBV6-4 with TRBJ1-1; D might be TRBD1 (5 bases). The CDR3 length is 13 residues. The germline CDR1 and CDR2 sequences are MRHNA and SNTAGT. Deletions cut 3 bases from V and 2 bases from J, with 7 bases between. The CDR3 here is CASSERDNTEAFF. The DNA for the CDR3 is TGTGCCAGCAGTGAACGGGACAACACTGAAGCTTTCTTT.

The chain has TRBV10-2 and TRBJ1-2, with a possible D match to TRBD1 (6 bases). The V end lost 2 bases, the J end lost 4 bases, and 14 bases lay between the germline ends. Germline values: CDR1 WSHSY, CDR2 SAAADI. The CDR3 consists of 15 residues. For the CDR3, the DNA is TGCGCCAGCAGTGAGGTGGGGGGCCTTACCTATGGCTACACCTTC. Its protein product is CASSEVGGLTYGYTF.

The J gene is TRBJ2-3, the V gene TRBV12-5, with 7 nucleotides matching TRBD2. V shed 1 base and J 3 bases; nucleotides not matched to a gene: 4. Germline-derived CDR1 and CDR2 are LGHNT and FRNRAP. This CDR3 is built from 15 residues. This CDR3 is CASGLGTRGTDTQYF. The CDR3 DNA reads as TGTGCTAGTGGTTTGGGGACTAGGGGTACAGATACGCAGTATTTT.

The chain couples TRBV7-9 to TRBJ2-5; 8 nucleotides align to TRBD2. This CDR3 contains 16 residues. V lost 3 bases and J lost 5; bases outside the gene matches: 11. Per the germline V gene, CDR1 is SEHNR and CDR2 is FQNEAQ (reference sequence). The CDR3 nucleotides read TGTGCCAGCAGCTTTCCCCCGGGGGGGGCCGGGGAGACCCAGTACTTC. As protein: CASSFPPGGAGETQYF.

The chain combines TRBV2 with TRBJ1-1; unclear D gene. V lost 6 bases, J lost 4 bases, and 15 bases lay in between. Germline values: CDR1 SNHLY, CDR2 FYNNEI. The length of the CDR3 is 14 residues. The CDR3 is CASRPRTSGTEAFF. Written as DNA, the CDR3 is TGTGCCAGCAGACCGAGGACGAGCGGCACTGAAGCTTTCTTT.

In this sample, this clone turned up a few times. The chain carries TRBV7-9 and TRBJ2-7, with 8 nucleotides matching TRBD1. The CDR3 covers 13 residues. The junction had 7 bases not matched to a gene; V was cut back by 6 bases and J by 6 bases. Germline CDR1 is SEHNR and CDR2 is FQNEAQ (reference sequence). CDR3 DNA sequence: TGTGCCAGCAGGCCGAACAGGGGGAGCGAGCAGTACTTC. Protein: CASRPNRGSEQYF.

The chain is built from TRBV11-2 and TRBJ2-1, with 9 positions matching TRBD2. Germline CDR1 reads SGHAT; CDR2 reads FQNNGV. V was pared by 2 bases and J by 0 bases, with 2 bases of the junction left unmatched. This CDR3 comprises 16 residues. CDR3 nucleotide sequence: TGTGCCAGCAGCTTACGACTAGCGGTCTCCTACAATGAGCAGTTCTTC. Translated, it gives CASSLRLAVSYNEQFF.

This clone is a singleton in its sample. The chain recombines TRBV6-5 with TRBJ1-5, with TRBD1 matching 7 bases. This CDR3 contains 14 residues. CDR1 is MNHEY, CDR2 SVGAGI, per germline. The V gene end was trimmed by 6 bases and the J gene end by 5 bases; junction bases not matched to a gene: 7. The CDR3 DNA is TGTGCCAGCAGCCCGACAGGGACTCATCAGCCCCAGCATTTT. It translates to CASSPTGTHQPQHF.

V and J are TRBV6-5 and TRBJ1-4; TRBD1 matches 7 bases. CDR3 length equals 15 residues. The germline V gene encodes CDR1 MNHEY and CDR2 SVGAGI. With 4 bases clipped from V and 6 bases from J, the junction kept 8 bases outside the gene matches. CDR3 protein: CASSSYRGGDEKLFF. The DNA for the CDR3 is TGTGCCAGCAGTTCTTACAGGGGAGGGGATGAAAAACTGTTTTTT.

The genes are TRBV29-1 and TRBJ2-5, with D possibly TRBD1 on 6 matching bases. Germline V gene sequence: CDR1 SQVTM, CDR2 ANQGSEA. CDR3 length equals 12 residues. In nucleotides, the CDR3 is TGCTCCCAGGGGTCAGGGGATGAGACCCAGTACTTC. Residues: CSQGSGDETQYF.

The V gene is TRBV19, the J gene TRBJ1-1; D perhaps matches TRBD1 (6 bases). CDR3 size: 10 residues. The V gene's germline CDR1 is LNHDA and CDR2 SQIVND (reference sequence). V gave up 8 bases and J gave up 8 bases, with 9 bases separating them. CDR3 region: CASGQKEAFF. DNA of the CDR3: TGTGCCAGTGGACAGAAGGAAGCTTTCTTT.

V gene TRBV9 combines with J gene TRBJ2-1; the D gene is possibly TRBD2 (5 bases). CDR3 length: 14 amino acids. Trimming pared 0 bases from V and 8 bases from J, leaving 12 bases between. Germline V gene lookup returns CDR1 SGDLS and CDR2 YYNGEE. CDR3: CASSVGGGSHEQFF. The CDR3 DNA reads TGTGCCAGCAGCGTAGGTGGCGGGTCTCATGAGCAGTTCTTC.

The chain recombines TRBV2 with TRBJ1-3, with D uncertain. The CDR3 is made up of 13 amino acids. Trimming shortened V by 3 bases and J by 4 bases, and 7 bases separated the two germline ends. Germline values: CDR1 SNHLY, CDR2 FYNNEI. CDR3 in amino acids: CASSDWNGNTIYF. The CDR3 region has the DNA TGTGCCAGCAGTGATTGGAACGGAAACACCATATATTTT.

The rearrangement joins TRBV6-5 to TRBJ1-2, with D unclear. Germline values: CDR1 MNHEY, CDR2 SVGAGI. The CDR3 loop spans 14 amino acids. Trimming took 6 bases from V and 4 from J, leaving 15 bases between them. DNA of the CDR3: TGTGCCAGCAGCCCCGAGACTACGTCCTATGGCTACACCTTC. Protein sequence: CASSPETTSYGYTF.